This T cell receptor beta chain was sequenced in a study of blood T cell repertoires in COVID-19. Profiling relied on immunoSEQ multiplex PCR, and the TCRdb table lists in-frame clones only, not all of them. The data contain around 230,000 clones, less than 90% of them singletons. The CDR3 has 14 amino acids. Germline lookup yields CDR1 SSHAT and CDR2 FNYEAQ (reference sequence). A remark on this clone: Relative to the germline gene, one junction end is altered; a read error may explain this.

This chain connects TRBV7-7 to TRBJ2-1; 8 nucleotides match TRBD1. This TCR was sampled from a man between 35 and 55 years old with acute or convalescent COVID-19. The sample consisted of peripheral blood. The CDR3 region has the DNA TGTGCTAGCAGCACGGGACAGGATCAAAATGAGCAGTTCTTC. Translating gives CASSTGQDQNEQFF.